The 4 T cell receptor beta chains below come from one sample, sequenced in a study of CD8 T cells in acute hepatitis C reinfection. Only in-frame clones appear in the TCRdb table, and some are missing; sequencing was by immunoSEQ multiplex PCR. Counted here are tens of thousands of clones, about 83% occurring once; the ten biggest clones make up 0.4% to 0.5%. Time point here: naive CD8 control sorted from an acute-time-point sample. Material for sequencing was naive CD8+ T cells from PBMCs. The receptors come from a man aged 25-45 years with chronic hepatitis C.

The chain couples TRBV7-9 to TRBJ2-2, with D unclear. The CDR3 loop spans 12 amino acids. Trimming took off 8 bases at V and 2 bases at J, with 6 bases between the two ends. Per the germline V gene, CDR1 is SEHNR and CDR2 is FQNEAQ (reference sequence). This CDR3 reads CASLANTGELFF. The CDR3 region has the DNA TGTGCCAGCCTGGCCAACACCGGGGAGCTGTTTTTT.

The V and J genes are TRBV9 and TRBJ1-1; TRBD1 is a possible D gene (6 bases). The CDR3 length is 14 residues. Germline CDR1 SGDLS, CDR2 YYNGEE. V was pared by 2 bases and J by 6 bases, with 14 bases between. CDR3 DNA: TGTGCCAGCAGCGTTGGGGGGGCGTACGCTGAAGCTTTCTTT. Amino acid sequence: CASSVGGAYAEAFF.

This clone appeared a single time. V is TRBV18 and J is TRBJ2-1; D ambiguous. V was shortened by 0 bases and J by 9 bases, with 9 bases between the two germline ends. The germline V gene encodes CDR1 KGHSH and CDR2 LQKENI. The CDR3 has 13 amino acids. The CDR3 DNA reads TGTGCCAGCTCACCACCGCTTCGGCCTGAGCAGTTCTTC. Translating it yields CASSPPLRPEQFF.

The V and J genes are TRBV7-2 and TRBJ1-1; the D is unclear. V was clipped by 1 base and J by 0 bases, with 9 bases between them. The germline V gene encodes CDR1 SGHTA and CDR2 FQGNSA. CDR3 length equals 15 residues. The CDR3 loop reads CASSLDSIMNTEAFF. CDR3 nucleotide sequence: TGTGCCAGCAGCTTAGACTCTATTATGAACACTGAAGCTTTCTTT.